This T cell receptor (beta chain) is drawn from a study of blood T cell repertoires in COVID-19. Turning to this clone: Other DNA sequences in this sample translate to the same CDR3.

This table comes from immunoSEQ multiplex PCR, and its TCRdb copy is limited to in-frame clones, with some not included. The repertoire holds around 150,000 clones, with roughly 84% as singletons. The material sequenced was peripheral blood. This receptor was obtained from a middle-aged man with acute or convalescent COVID-19.

The CDR3 protein is CASSLSGGTGELFF. The CDR3 bases are TGCGCCAGCAGCTTGAGCGGGGGGACCGGGGAGCTGTTTTTT. This sequence joins TRBV5-1 and TRBJ2-2, with TRBD2 identical over 9 bases. This CDR3 contains 14 residues. Germline loops: CDR1 SGHRS, CDR2 YFSETQ. Trimming took 1 base from V and 5 from J; bases not matched to a gene: 0.